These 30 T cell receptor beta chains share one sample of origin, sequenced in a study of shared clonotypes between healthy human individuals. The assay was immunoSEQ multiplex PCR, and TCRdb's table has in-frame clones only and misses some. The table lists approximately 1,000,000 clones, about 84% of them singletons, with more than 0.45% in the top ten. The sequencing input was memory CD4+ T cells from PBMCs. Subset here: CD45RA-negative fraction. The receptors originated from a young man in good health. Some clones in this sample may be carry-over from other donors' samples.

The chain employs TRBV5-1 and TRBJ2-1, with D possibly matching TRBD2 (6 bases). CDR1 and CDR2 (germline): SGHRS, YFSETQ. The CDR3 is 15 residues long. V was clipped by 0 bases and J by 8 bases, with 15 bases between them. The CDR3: CASSLDPAGRDEQFF. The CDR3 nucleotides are TGCGCCAGCAGCTTGGATCCTGCGGGGCGGGATGAGCAGTTCTTC. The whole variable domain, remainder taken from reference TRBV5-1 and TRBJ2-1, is KAGVTQTPRYLIKTRGQQVTLSCSPISGHRSVSWYQQTPGQGLQFLFEYFSETQRNKGNFPGRFSGRQFSNSRSEMNVSTLELGDSALYLCASSLDPAGRDEQFFGPGTRLTVL.

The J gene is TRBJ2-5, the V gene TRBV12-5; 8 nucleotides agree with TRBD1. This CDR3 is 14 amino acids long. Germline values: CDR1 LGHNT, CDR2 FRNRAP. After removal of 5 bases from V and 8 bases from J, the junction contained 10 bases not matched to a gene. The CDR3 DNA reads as TGTGCTAGTGGTGTCTCAGGGGGCCAAGGAACCCAGTACTTC. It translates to CASGVSGGQGTQYF.

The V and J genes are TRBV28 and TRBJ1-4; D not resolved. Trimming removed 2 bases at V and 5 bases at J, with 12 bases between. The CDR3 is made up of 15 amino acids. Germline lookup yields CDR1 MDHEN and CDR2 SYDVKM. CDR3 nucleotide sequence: TGTGCCAGCAGTTTAAACTACGGCAGGAATGAAAAACTGTTTTTT. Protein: CASSLNYGRNEKLFF.

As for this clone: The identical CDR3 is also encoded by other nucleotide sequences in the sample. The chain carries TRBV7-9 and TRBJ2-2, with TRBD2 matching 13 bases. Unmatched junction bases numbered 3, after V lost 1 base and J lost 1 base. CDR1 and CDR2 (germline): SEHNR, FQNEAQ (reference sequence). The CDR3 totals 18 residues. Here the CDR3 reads CASSLGTSGRVNTGELFF. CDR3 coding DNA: TGTGCCAGCAGCTTAGGGACTAGCGGGAGAGTGAACACCGGGGAGCTGTTTTTT.

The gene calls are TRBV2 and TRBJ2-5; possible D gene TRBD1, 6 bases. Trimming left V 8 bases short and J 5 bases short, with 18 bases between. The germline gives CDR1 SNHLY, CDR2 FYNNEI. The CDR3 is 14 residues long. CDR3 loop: CASRATLGAETQYF. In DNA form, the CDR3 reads TGTGCCAGCCGGGCCACCCTGGGGGCGGAGACCCAGTACTTC.

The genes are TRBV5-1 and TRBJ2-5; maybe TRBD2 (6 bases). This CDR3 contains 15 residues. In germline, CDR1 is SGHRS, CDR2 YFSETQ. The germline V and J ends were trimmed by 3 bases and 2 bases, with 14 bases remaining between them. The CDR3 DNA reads TGCGCCAGCAGCTCCGAGCCCGGGGGACAAGAGACCCAGTACTTC. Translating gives CASSSEPGGQETQYF.

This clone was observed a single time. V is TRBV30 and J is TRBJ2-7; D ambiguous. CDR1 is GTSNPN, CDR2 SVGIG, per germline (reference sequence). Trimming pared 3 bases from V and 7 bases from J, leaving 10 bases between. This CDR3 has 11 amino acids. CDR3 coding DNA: TGTGCCTGGAGCAATAGGGAAGAGCAGTACTTC. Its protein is CAWSNREEQYF.

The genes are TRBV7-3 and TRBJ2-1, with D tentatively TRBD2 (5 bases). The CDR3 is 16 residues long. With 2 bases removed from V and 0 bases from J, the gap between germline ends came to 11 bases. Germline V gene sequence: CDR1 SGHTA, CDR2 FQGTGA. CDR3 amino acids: CASSLVPADSYNEQFF. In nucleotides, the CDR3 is TGTGCCAGCAGCTTAGTCCCAGCGGACTCCTACAATGAGCAGTTCTTC.

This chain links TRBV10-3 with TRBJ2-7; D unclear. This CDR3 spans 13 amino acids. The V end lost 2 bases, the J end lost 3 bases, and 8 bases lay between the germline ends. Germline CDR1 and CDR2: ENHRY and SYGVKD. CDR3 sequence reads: CAISEAQDYEQYF. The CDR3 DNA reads TGTGCCATCAGTGAGGCTCAAGACTACGAGCAGTACTTC.

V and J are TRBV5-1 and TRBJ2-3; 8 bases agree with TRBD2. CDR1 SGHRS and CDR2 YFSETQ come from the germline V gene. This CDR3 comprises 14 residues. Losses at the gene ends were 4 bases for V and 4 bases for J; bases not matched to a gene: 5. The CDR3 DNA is TGCGCCAGCAGCCACGGGGGGGAGGCAGATACGCAGTATTTT. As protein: CASSHGGEADTQYF.

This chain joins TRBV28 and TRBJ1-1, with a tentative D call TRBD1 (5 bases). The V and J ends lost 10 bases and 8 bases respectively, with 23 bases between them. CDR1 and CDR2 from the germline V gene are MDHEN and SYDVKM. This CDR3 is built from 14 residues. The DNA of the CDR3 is TGTGCCACCTTACGGGACCACGGGGGTCGGGAAGCTTTCTTT. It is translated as CATLRDHGGREAFF.

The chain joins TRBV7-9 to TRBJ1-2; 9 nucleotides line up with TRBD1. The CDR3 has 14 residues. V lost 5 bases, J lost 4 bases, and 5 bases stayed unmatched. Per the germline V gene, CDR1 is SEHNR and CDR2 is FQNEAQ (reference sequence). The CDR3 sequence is CASSRGQGTYGYTF. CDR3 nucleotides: TGTGCCAGCAGCCGCGGACAGGGGACCTATGGCTACACCTTC.

The CDR3 sequence: CASSQDSTIQPQHF. The CDR3 region has the DNA TGCGCCAGCAGCCAAGATAGTACTATTCAGCCCCAGCATTTT. The chain is built from TRBV4-3 and TRBJ1-5; D gene unclear. CDR1 LGHNA and CDR2 YSLEER come from the germline V gene. This CDR3 is 14 amino acids long. V was cut by 0 bases and J by 6 bases, with 9 bases left in between.

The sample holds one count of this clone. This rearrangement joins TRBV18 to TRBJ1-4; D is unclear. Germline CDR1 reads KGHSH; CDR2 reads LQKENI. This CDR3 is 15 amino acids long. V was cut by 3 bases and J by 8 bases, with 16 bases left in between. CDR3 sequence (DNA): TGTGCCAGCTCACCTACCACCTCGCGTGGGGAAAAACTGTTTTTT. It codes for CASSPTTSRGEKLFF.

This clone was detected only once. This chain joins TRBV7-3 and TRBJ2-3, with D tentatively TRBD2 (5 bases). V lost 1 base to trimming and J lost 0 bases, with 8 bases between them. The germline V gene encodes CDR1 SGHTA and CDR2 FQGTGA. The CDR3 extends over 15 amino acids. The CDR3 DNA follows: TGTGCCAGCAGCTTAATGTCTAGCAGCACAGATACGCAGTATTTT. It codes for CASSLMSSSTDTQYF.

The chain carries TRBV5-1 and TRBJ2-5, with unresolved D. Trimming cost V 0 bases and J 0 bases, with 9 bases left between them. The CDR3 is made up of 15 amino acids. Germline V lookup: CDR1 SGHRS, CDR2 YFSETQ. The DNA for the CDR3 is TGCGCCAGCAGCTTGGTGGGTTGGGACCAAGAGACCCAGTACTTC. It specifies CASSLVGWDQETQYF.

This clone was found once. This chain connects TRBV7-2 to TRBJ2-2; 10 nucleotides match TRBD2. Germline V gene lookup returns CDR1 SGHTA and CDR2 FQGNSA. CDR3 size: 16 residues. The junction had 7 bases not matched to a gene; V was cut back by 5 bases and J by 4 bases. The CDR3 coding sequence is TGTGCCAGCAGCGGACGGACTAGCGGAGGCACCGGGGAGCTGTTTTTT. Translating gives CASSGRTSGGTGELFF.

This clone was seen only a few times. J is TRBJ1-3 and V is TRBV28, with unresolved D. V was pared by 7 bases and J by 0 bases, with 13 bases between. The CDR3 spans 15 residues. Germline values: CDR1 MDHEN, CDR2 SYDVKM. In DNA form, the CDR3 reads TGTGCCAGCAATCCGACGTGGAGCTCTGGAAACACCATATATTTT. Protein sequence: CASNPTWSSGNTIYF. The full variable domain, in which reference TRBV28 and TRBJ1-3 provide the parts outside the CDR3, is DVKVTQSSRYLVKRTGEKVFLECVQDMDHENMFWYRQDPGLGLRLIYFSYDVKMKEKGDIPEGYSVSREKKERFSLILESASTNQTSMYLCASNPTWSSGNTIYFGEGSWLTVV.

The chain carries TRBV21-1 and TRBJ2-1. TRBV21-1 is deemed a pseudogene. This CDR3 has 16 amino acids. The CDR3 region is CASSNPGAGLGNEQFF. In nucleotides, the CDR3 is TGTGCCAGCAGCAATCCCGGGGCAGGCCTGGGCAATGAGCAGTTCTTC.

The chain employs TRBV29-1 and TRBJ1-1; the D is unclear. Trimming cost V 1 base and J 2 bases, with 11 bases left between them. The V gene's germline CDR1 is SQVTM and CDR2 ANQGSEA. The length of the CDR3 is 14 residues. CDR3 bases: TGCAGCGTTGAAGGCCCAGTGGGAAACACTGAAGCTTTCTTT. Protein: CSVEGPVGNTEAFF.

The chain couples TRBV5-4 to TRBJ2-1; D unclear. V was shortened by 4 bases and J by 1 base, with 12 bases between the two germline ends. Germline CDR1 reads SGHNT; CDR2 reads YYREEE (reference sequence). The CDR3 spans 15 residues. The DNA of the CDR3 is TGTGCCAGCAGCCAGCCGGGTAGGTCCTACAATGAGCAGTTCTTC. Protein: CASSQPGRSYNEQFF. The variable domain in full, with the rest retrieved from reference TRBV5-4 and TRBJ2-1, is ETGVTQSPTHLIKTRGQQVTLRCSSQSGHNTVSWYQQALGQGPQFIFQYYREEENGRGNFPPRFSGLQFPNYSSELNVNALELDDSALYLCASSQPGRSYNEQFFGPGTRLTVL.

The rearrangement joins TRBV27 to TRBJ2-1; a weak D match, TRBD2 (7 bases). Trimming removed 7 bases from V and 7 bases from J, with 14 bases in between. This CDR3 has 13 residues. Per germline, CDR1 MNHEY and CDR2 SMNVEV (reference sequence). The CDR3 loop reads CASTVGGLNEQFF. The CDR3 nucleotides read TGTGCCAGCACGGTCGGGGGGCTGAATGAGCAGTTCTTC.

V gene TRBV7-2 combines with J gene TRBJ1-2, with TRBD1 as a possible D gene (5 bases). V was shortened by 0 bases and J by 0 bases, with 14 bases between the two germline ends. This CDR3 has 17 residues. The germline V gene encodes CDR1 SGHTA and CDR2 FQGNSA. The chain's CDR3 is CASSLARGAQANYGYTF. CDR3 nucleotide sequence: TGTGCCAGCAGCTTAGCTAGAGGGGCCCAAGCTAACTATGGCTACACCTTC.

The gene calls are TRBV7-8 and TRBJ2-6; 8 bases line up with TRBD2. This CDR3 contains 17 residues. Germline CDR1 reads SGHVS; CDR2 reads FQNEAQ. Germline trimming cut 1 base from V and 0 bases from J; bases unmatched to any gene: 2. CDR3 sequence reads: CASSLVAGSSGANVLTF. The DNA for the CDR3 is TGTGCCAGCAGCTTAGTAGCGGGAAGCTCTGGGGCCAACGTCCTGACTTTC.

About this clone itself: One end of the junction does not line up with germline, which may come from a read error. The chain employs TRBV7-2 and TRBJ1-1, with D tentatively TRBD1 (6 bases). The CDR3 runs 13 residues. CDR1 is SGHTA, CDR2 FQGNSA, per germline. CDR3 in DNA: TGTGCCAGCAGCCCACACCGGGACACTAAAGCTTTCTTT. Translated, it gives CASSPHRDTKAFF.

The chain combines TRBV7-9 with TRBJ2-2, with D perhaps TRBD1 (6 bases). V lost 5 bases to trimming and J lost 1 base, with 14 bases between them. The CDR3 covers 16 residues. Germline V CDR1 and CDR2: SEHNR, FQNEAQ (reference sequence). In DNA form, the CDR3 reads TGTGCCAGCAGCCCCCCGGGACAACTGAACACCGGGGAGCTGTTTTTT. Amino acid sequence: CASSPPGQLNTGELFF.

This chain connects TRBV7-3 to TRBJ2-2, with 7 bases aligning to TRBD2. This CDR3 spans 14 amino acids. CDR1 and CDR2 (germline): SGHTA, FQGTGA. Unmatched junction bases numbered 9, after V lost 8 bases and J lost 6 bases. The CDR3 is CASGWTGGPGELFF. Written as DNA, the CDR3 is TGTGCCAGCGGGTGGACGGGAGGACCCGGGGAGCTGTTTTTT.

The DNA for the CDR3 is TGTGCCAGTACCCTCTTGGGCTTACAGGGGGGGATGAACACTGAAGCTTTCTTT. Protein product: CASTLLGLQGGMNTEAFF. The chain links TRBV19 to TRBJ1-1; the match to TRBD1 covers 8 bases. The CDR3 totals 18 residues. V shed 7 bases and J 0 bases; nucleotides not matched to a gene: 16. Germline V gives CDR1 LNHDA, CDR2 SQIVND (reference sequence).

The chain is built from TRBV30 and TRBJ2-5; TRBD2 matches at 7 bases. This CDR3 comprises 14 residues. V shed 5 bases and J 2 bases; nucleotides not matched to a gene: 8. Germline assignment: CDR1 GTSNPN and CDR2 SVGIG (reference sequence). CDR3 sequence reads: CAWSWGGVQETQYF. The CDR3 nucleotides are TGTGCCTGGTCTTGGGGGGGGGTTCAAGAGACCCAGTACTTC.

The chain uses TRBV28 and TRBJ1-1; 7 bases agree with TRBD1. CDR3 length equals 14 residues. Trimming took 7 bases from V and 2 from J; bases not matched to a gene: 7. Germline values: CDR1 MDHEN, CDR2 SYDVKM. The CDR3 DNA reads TGTGCCAGCACCACAGGGGTCATAAACACTGAAGCTTTCTTT. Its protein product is CASTTGVINTEAFF.